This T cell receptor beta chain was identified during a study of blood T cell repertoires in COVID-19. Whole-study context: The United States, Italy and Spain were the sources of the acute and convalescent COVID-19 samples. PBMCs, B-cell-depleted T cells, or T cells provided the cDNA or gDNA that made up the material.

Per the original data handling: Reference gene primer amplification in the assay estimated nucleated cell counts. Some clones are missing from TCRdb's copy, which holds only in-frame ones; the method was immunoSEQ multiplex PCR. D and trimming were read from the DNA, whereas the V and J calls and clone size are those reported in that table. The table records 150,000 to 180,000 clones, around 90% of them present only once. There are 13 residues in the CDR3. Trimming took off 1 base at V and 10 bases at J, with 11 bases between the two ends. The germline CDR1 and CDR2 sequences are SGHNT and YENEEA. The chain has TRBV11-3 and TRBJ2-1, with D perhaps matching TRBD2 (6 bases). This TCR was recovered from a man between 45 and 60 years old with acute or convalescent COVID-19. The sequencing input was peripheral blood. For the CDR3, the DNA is TGTGCCAGCAGCTTAGCGCTCGGACTAGAGCAGTTCTTC. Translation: CASSLALGLEQFF.